Listed here are 6 T cell receptor beta chains from one sample, sequenced in a study of blood T cell repertoires in COVID-19. Assay: immunoSEQ multiplex PCR; the TCRdb copy retains only in-frame clones and omits some. Among 250,000 or so clones listed, around 83% were seen once. The specimen sequenced was peripheral blood. These TCRs come from a man aged 30-40 years who had recovered from COVID-19.

Many counts were recorded for this clone. The rearrangement joins TRBV6-5 to TRBJ1-1; D gene ambiguous. The CDR3 sequence is 11 residues long. V lost 6 bases and J 2 bases, leaving 4 bases between the germline ends. The germline V gene encodes CDR1 MNHEY and CDR2 SVGAGI. The CDR3: CASRTNTEAFF. The CDR3 bases are TGTGCCAGCAGAACTAACACTGAAGCTTTCTTT.

The chain recombines TRBV6-6 with TRBJ2-5; D unclear. Germline loops: CDR1 MNHNY, CDR2 SVGAGI (reference sequence). Deletions cut 1 base from V and 4 bases from J, with 13 bases between. The CDR3 contains 15 residues. CDR3 amino acids: CASSYYLLPVETQYF. CDR3 DNA sequence: TGTGCCAGCAGTTACTATCTACTACCGGTAGAGACCCAGTACTTC.

This chain connects TRBV9 to TRBJ2-2, with D maybe TRBD1 (6 bases). CDR3 length: 18 residues. V lost 4 bases and J lost 0, with 19 bases in between. The germline V gene has CDR1 SGDLS and CDR2 YYNGEE. CDR3 in DNA: TGTGCCAGCAGCTCAACGCCGGCGACAGGCACGAACACCGGGGAGCTGTTTTTT. Its translation: CASSSTPATGTNTGELFF.

This sequence joins TRBV2 and TRBJ2-1; no firm D call. The V gene's germline CDR1 is SNHLY and CDR2 FYNNEI. This CDR3 is 14 amino acids long. V shed 4 bases and J shed 0 bases, with 7 bases lying between them. For the CDR3, the DNA is TGTGCCAGCAGTGTTGACAACTCCTACAATGAGCAGTTCTTC. This gives the protein CASSVDNSYNEQFF.

The rearrangement links TRBV9 to TRBJ1-4, with D unclear. The CDR3 runs 15 residues. V shed 3 bases and J shed 7 bases, with 16 bases lying between them. The germline V gene has CDR1 SGDLS and CDR2 YYNGEE. The CDR3 protein is CASSGARGYGEKLFF. The DNA for the CDR3 is TGTGCCAGCAGCGGCGCTCGCGGGTACGGTGAAAAACTGTTTTTT.

The CDR3 loop reads CASSLRGYNEQFF. Written as DNA, the CDR3 is TGTGCCAGCAGCTTACGGGGGTACAATGAGCAGTTCTTC. The J gene is TRBJ2-1, the V gene TRBV7-2; perhaps TRBD2 as D (6 bases). Trimming took off 2 bases at V and 4 bases at J, with 6 bases between the two ends. Germline CDR1 reads SGHTA; CDR2 reads FQGNSA. The CDR3 runs 13 residues.